Each of the 26 T cell receptor beta chains below was sequenced from the same sample in a study of OX40 agonist ivuxolimab in advanced cancers. The library was obtained by the immunoSEQ multiplex PCR assay. The source is immuneACCESS, and TCRdb retained only in-frame sequences with V and J called. Part of the clones is not carried over; for the studies checked, unresolved V genes explain less than half of this, and the remainder is unexplained. For this sample the table gives 77,000 or so clones, of which more than 75% were detected only once. The top ten hold around 0.39% of the sample. This specimen was CD4+ or CD8+ T cells sorted from blood, taken in a trial of the OX40 agonist ivuxolimab. The receptors originated from an adult with an advanced solid tumor such as melanoma, head and neck, liver or kidney cancer.

This chain links TRBV19 with TRBJ2-2; 7 bases match TRBD2. Losses at the gene ends were 10 bases for V and 1 base for J; bases not matched to a gene: 6. CDR1 and CDR2 from the germline V gene are LNHDA and SQIVND (reference sequence). The CDR3 sequence is 14 residues long. The CDR3 DNA is TGTGCCATCGGGAGGATTGAGAACACCGGGGAGCTGTTTTTT. Encoded protein: CAIGRIENTGELFF.

The V and J genes are TRBV7-7 and TRBJ2-3; D remains unclear. Germline assignment: CDR1 SSHAT and CDR2 FNYEAQ (reference sequence). The CDR3 covers 14 residues. The V gene lost 3 bases and the J gene lost 2 bases, with 9 bases spanning the gap. The CDR3 reads CASSLLGYTDTQYF. CDR3 DNA sequence: TGTGCCAGCAGCTTGTTAGGGTACACAGATACGCAGTATTTT.

The chain carries TRBV7-9 and TRBJ1-1; D may be TRBD1 (5 bases). The CDR3 is made up of 15 amino acids. Germline V gene lookup returns CDR1 SEHNR and CDR2 FQNEAQ (reference sequence). Trimming removed 5 bases at V and 4 bases at J, with 17 bases between. The CDR3: CASSHDLPGGTEAFF. The CDR3 DNA sequence: TGTGCCAGCAGCCATGATCTGCCGGGGGGCACTGAAGCTTTCTTT.

This rearrangement joins TRBV7-9 to TRBJ1-4; 8 positions match TRBD1. CDR1 is SEHNR, CDR2 FQNEAQ, per germline (reference sequence). CDR3 length: 14 amino acids. With 4 bases clipped from V and 7 bases from J, the junction kept 5 bases outside the gene matches. The CDR3 loop is CASSSDRVGEKLFF. In nucleotides, the CDR3 is TGTGCCAGCAGCTCGGACAGGGTTGGTGAAAAACTGTTTTTT. The entire variable domain, with the rest obtained from reference TRBV7-9 and TRBJ1-4, is as follows: DTGVSQNPRHKITKRGQNVTFRCDPISEHNRLYWYRQTLGQGPEFLTYFQNEAQLEKSRLLSDRFSAERPKGSFSTLEIQRTEQGDSAMYLCASSSDRVGEKLFFGSGTQLSVL.

This clone occurred a few times. The V call is TRBV27, the J call TRBJ2-5; 10 nucleotides align to TRBD2. In germline, CDR1 is MNHEY, CDR2 SMNVEV (reference sequence). The CDR3 is made up of 17 amino acids. V was clipped by 2 bases and J by 2 bases; unmatched bases: 8. The CDR3 loop reads CASSLGGSGGKQETQYF. CDR3 DNA: TGTGCCAGCAGTTTAGGGGGTAGCGGGGGGAAGCAAGAGACCCAGTACTTC.

The V call is TRBV7-9, the J call TRBJ2-1, with 10 bases fitting TRBD2. Germline V CDR1 and CDR2: SEHNR, FQNEAQ (reference sequence). The junction had 9 bases not matched to a gene; V was cut back by 1 base and J by 6 bases. CDR3 length equals 17 residues. CDR3 sequence reads: CASSLGGGSGGANEQFF. The CDR3 DNA reads as TGTGCCAGCAGCTTAGGAGGCGGAAGCGGGGGGGCCAATGAGCAGTTCTTC.

CDR3 in amino acids: CASSLIRMGTDTQYF. The DNA of the CDR3 is TGTGCCAGCAGCTTAATAAGGATGGGCACAGATACGCAGTATTTT. This sequence joins TRBV7-2 and TRBJ2-3; D remains unclear. The CDR3 contains 15 residues. V dropped 2 bases and J dropped 1 base, with 10 bases sitting between them. Germline loops: CDR1 SGHTA, CDR2 FQGNSA.

The V and J genes are TRBV29-1 and TRBJ1-4, with D perhaps TRBD1 (6 bases). Germline V lookup: CDR1 SQVTM, CDR2 ANQGSEA. The CDR3 contains 12 residues. V was trimmed by 6 bases and J by 8 bases, leaving 13 bases between them. CDR3 residues: CSVAGDREKLFF. DNA for the CDR3: TGCAGCGTCGCAGGGGACCGCGAAAAACTGTTTTTT.

The V gene is TRBV29-1, the J gene TRBJ1-1, with D unresolved. The CDR3 has 14 amino acids. Trimming took off 2 bases at V and 0 bases at J, with 10 bases between the two ends. CDR1 and CDR2 (germline): SQVTM, ANQGSEA. CDR3 region: CSVEIGPLNTEAFF. The CDR3 nucleotides are TGCAGCGTTGAAATTGGACCGCTGAACACTGAAGCTTTCTTT.

The chain links TRBV21-1 to TRBJ2-5; the tabulated D call, TRBD2, remains unverified against the DNA. TRBV21-1 is described as a pseudogene. This CDR3 region has 15 residues. The CDR3 is CASSKALRVQETQYF. In DNA form, the CDR3 reads TGTGCCAGCAGCAAAGCGCTCCGGGTCCAAGAGACCCAGTACTTC.

This clone was found once. The CDR3 DNA is TGCGCCAGCAGCCGGGCTTCAGAGGACTACGAGCAGTACTTC. Translation gives CASSRASEDYEQYF. The rearrangement joins TRBV5-1 to TRBJ2-7; no definite D call. The CDR3 is 14 amino acids. V lost 4 bases and J 3 bases, leaving 14 bases between the germline ends. Germline CDR1 SGHRS, CDR2 YFSETQ.

The gene calls are TRBV18 and TRBJ2-3; the D gene could be TRBD1 or TRBD2 (10 bases each). Trimming pared 3 bases from V and 2 bases from J, leaving 27 bases between. This CDR3 contains 20 residues. Germline assignment: CDR1 KGHSH and CDR2 LQKENI. As DNA, the CDR3 is TGTGCCAGCTCACCTCCGGGACAGGGGAGTCTAGCGGGAGCCACAGATACGCAGTATTTT. Protein product: CASSPPGQGSLAGATDTQYF. Using reference TRBV18 and TRBJ2-3 for the parts outside the CDR3, the full variable domain is NAGVMQNPRHLVRRRGQEARLRCSPMKGHSHVYWYRQLPEEGLKFMVYLQKENIIDESGMPKERFSAEFPKEGPSILRIQQVVRGDSAAYFCASSPPGQGSLAGATDTQYFGPGTRLTVL.

J is TRBJ2-2 and V is TRBV4-1; the D is unclear. This CDR3 contains 17 residues. From germline, CDR1 is MGHRA and CDR2 YSYEKL. Between the trimmed V and J ends, which lost 0 bases and 1 base, there was a span of 12 bases. In DNA, the CDR3 is TGCGCCAGCAGCCAAGAAGCCCCTCGGGTGAACACCGGGGAGCTGTTTTTT. The encoded protein is CASSQEAPRVNTGELFF.

This clone was observed a handful of times. The sample carries other DNA sequences with the same CDR3. The chain uses TRBV18 and TRBJ2-5; D is unresolved. This CDR3 spans 13 amino acids. Trimming stripped 0 bases from V and 0 bases from J, with 2 bases between. Germline V gene sequence: CDR1 KGHSH, CDR2 LQKENI. CDR3 in amino acids: CASSPPNQETQYF. The CDR3 DNA sequence: TGTGCCAGCTCACCACCTAACCAAGAGACCCAGTACTTC.

J is TRBJ2-2 and V is TRBV7-9; 9 nucleotides agree with TRBD1. This CDR3 has 14 residues. Germline V CDR1 and CDR2: SEHNR, FQNEAQ (reference sequence). Unmatched junction bases numbered 6, after V lost 9 bases and J lost 4 bases. CDR3 sequence: CARDRGGSTGELFF. The CDR3 DNA reads TGTGCCAGGGACAGGGGTGGGAGCACCGGGGAGCTGTTTTTT.

This clone is a singleton in its sample. This CDR3 is also generated by other DNA sequences in the sample. The CDR3, as DNA: TGCAGCGTTGGACTAGCGGGAGCCGCAGATACGCAGTATTTT. It codes for CSVGLAGAADTQYF. The chain combines TRBV29-1 with TRBJ2-3, with 12 bases identical to TRBD2. This CDR3 has 14 amino acids. Germline V gives CDR1 SQVTM, CDR2 ANQGSEA. V was pared by 4 bases and J by 4 bases, with 3 bases of the junction left unmatched.

The sample holds one count of this clone. J is TRBJ2-5 and V is TRBV7-9; maybe TRBD1 (5 bases). The CDR3 runs 14 residues. V was cut by 5 bases and J by 1 base, with 11 bases left in between. Germline loops: CDR1 SEHNR, CDR2 FQNEAQ (reference sequence). CDR3 nucleotides: TGTGCCAGCAGCCTAGACAGCATCCAAGAGACCCAGTACTTC. Protein: CASSLDSIQETQYF.

This clone occurred once. The DNA of the CDR3 is TGTGCCAGCAGCTTAAGCGGGACAACGGCGACAGATACGCAGTATTTT. Residues: CASSLSGTTATDTQYF. The chain carries TRBV7-2 and TRBJ2-3; possible D gene TRBD2, 7 bases. Deletions cut 2 bases from V and 3 bases from J, with 15 bases between. There are 16 residues in the CDR3. Germline assignment: CDR1 SGHTA and CDR2 FQGNSA.

The CDR3, as DNA: TGTGCCAGCAGCTTAGAAAGTTCCACCGGGGAGCTGTTTTTT. Residues: CASSLESSTGELFF. The V and J genes are TRBV7-2 and TRBJ2-2; the D is unclear. This CDR3 has 14 amino acids. The V end lost 1 base, the J end lost 4 bases, and 7 bases lay between the germline ends. CDR1 is SGHTA, CDR2 FQGNSA, per germline.

V usage is TRBV7-2 and J usage is TRBJ2-7; tentatively, D is TRBD2 (6 bases). CDR1 and CDR2 from the germline V gene are SGHTA and FQGNSA. V lost 0 bases and J lost 1, with 13 bases in between. The CDR3 has 16 amino acids. CDR3 sequence: CASSLAAGGRSYEQYF. CDR3 DNA sequence: TGTGCCAGCAGCTTAGCGGCCGGGGGAAGATCCTACGAGCAGTACTTC.

This chain joins TRBV10-3 and TRBJ2-1, with a tentative D call TRBD2 (6 bases). Between the trimmed V and J ends, which lost 5 bases and 0 bases, there was a span of 17 bases. The CDR3 is 17 amino acids. Germline V gene lookup returns CDR1 ENHRY and CDR2 SYGVKD. CDR3 sequence: CAISNQLAESSYNEQFF. The DNA of the CDR3 is TGTGCCATCAGTAACCAGTTAGCGGAGAGCTCCTACAATGAGCAGTTCTTC.

The table lists this clone with a count of one. The chain recombines TRBV11-2 with TRBJ2-7; D not resolved. In germline, CDR1 is SGHAT, CDR2 FQNNGV. The CDR3 is 14 amino acids. The V and J ends lost 5 bases and 2 bases respectively, with 13 bases between them. In DNA, the CDR3 is TGTGCCAGCAGCAACCGTCCGGAGACCTACGAGCAGTACTTC. Its protein is CASSNRPETYEQYF.

The chain is built from TRBV7-8 and TRBJ1-5; D uncertain. The CDR3 loop spans 14 amino acids. From germline, CDR1 is SGHVS and CDR2 FQNEAQ. Trimming shortened V by 7 bases and J by 1 base, and 11 bases separated the two germline ends. The DNA for the CDR3 is TGTGCCAGCACCCCCTTGGAGAGCAATCAGCCCCAGCATTTT. Translating gives CASTPLESNQPQHF.

CDR3 sequence reads: CATRTENTGELFF. CDR3 in DNA: TGTGCCACCAGGACAGAGAACACCGGGGAGCTGTTTTTT. V is TRBV25-1 and J is TRBJ2-2; perhaps TRBD1 as D (6 bases). V shed 10 bases and J shed 1 base, with 10 bases lying between them. Germline CDR1 is MGHDK and CDR2 is SYGVNS. The length of the CDR3 is 13 residues.

This chain uses TRBV5-1 with TRBJ2-5; 7 positions match TRBD2. This CDR3 has 14 residues. The germline CDR1 and CDR2 sequences are SGHRS and YFSETQ. With V trimmed by 4 bases and J by 7 bases, 10 bases remained unmatched. The DNA for the CDR3 is TGCGCCAGCAGCCAAGGGACTACACCAGGGACCCAGTACTTC. Protein sequence: CASSQGTTPGTQYF.

The chain employs TRBV10-3 and TRBJ2-1, with TRBD1 matching 8 bases. CDR1 is ENHRY, CDR2 SYGVKD, per germline. The CDR3 covers 14 residues. V lost 10 bases and J lost 4; bases outside the gene matches: 9. CDR3 loop: CATRQGSVYNEQFF. As DNA, the CDR3 is TGTGCCACCCGACAGGGGTCGGTTTACAATGAGCAGTTCTTC.